This T cell receptor beta chain was sequenced for a study of cytomegalovirus exposure and HLA in healthy donors. About the research overall: An analysis done earlier identified 117 million unique TCR beta sequences from around 180 million T cells.

PCR amplification relied on 60 Vbeta primers (plus 13 Jbeta primers). TCRdb's table, derived via immunoSEQ multiplex PCR, lists solely in-frame clones and lacks some. In the table there are about 160,000 clones, approximately 80% of which are singletons. The germline CDR1 and CDR2 sequences are MGHRA and YSYEKL. The CDR3 sequence is 15 residues long. V shed 0 bases and J shed 7 bases, with 13 bases lying between them. The sample comprised PBMCs. The clonotype was recovered from a woman between 18 and 29 years old in good health and CMV-seronegative. This chain joins TRBV4-1 and TRBJ2-1; no definite D call. The CDR3 is CASSQDRVVRNEQFF. The CDR3 coding sequence is TGCGCCAGCAGCCAAGATCGGGTAGTTAGGAATGAGCAGTTCTTC.